Detailed here is one T cell receptor (beta chain). What it binds is unknown. The assay was immunoSEQ multiplex PCR, and TCRdb's table has in-frame clones only and misses some. The data hold some 94,000 clones, with 92% observed a single time. Autoimmune disease history or systemic immunosuppression led to patients being barred. The entry originates in a study of OX40 agonist ivuxolimab in advanced cancers. Study observations and caveats: Clonal expansion was seen in CD4+ and CD8+ blood T cells by week 6 at 0.1 to 3.0 mg/kg.

V shed 3 bases and J shed 5 bases, with 19 bases lying between them. This CDR3 region has 16 residues. CDR1 GTSNPN and CDR2 SVGIG come from the germline V gene (reference sequence). The sequence came from an adult with an advanced solid tumor such as melanoma, head and neck, liver or kidney cancer. The genes are TRBV30 and TRBJ2-2, with TRBD2 as a possible D gene (5 bases). The sample in question was CD4+ or CD8+ T cells sorted from blood, obtained in a trial of the OX40 agonist ivuxolimab. CDR3 residues: CAWRRLLSPGTGELFF. The CDR3, as DNA: TGTGCCTGGAGACGTTTACTTAGCCCGGGAACCGGGGAGCTGTTTTTT. Looking up the rest from reference TRBV30 and TRBJ2-2 gives the full variable domain: SQTIHQWPATLVQPVGSPLSLECTVEGTSNPNLYWYRQAAGRGLQLLFYSVGIGQISSEVPQNLSASRPQDRQFILSSKKLLLSDSGFYLCAWRRLLSPGTGELFFGEGSRLTVL.